The next 7 T cell receptor beta chains were all read from a single sample in a study of cytomegalovirus exposure and HLA in healthy donors. Amplification used 60 Vbeta primers and 13 Jbeta primers. The assay was immunoSEQ multiplex PCR, and TCRdb's table has in-frame clones only and misses some. Of 120,000 to 150,000 clones in the sample, 70% to 80% were seen once. Sequences were obtained from PBMCs. These receptors came from a man aged 18 to 29 in good health and CMV-seronegative.

This chain joins TRBV29-1 and TRBJ1-5; D might be TRBD1 (5 bases). Germline V lookup: CDR1 SQVTM, CDR2 ANQGSEA. The CDR3 covers 13 residues. V shed 5 bases and J shed 3 bases, with 11 bases lying between them. CDR3 sequence reads: CSVRVGLNQPQHF. The CDR3 coding sequence is TGCAGCGTTCGGGTGGGACTCAATCAGCCCCAGCATTTT.

The chain recombines TRBV5-8 with TRBJ1-3, with 7 bases identical to TRBD1. V was pared by 1 base and J by 0 bases, with 4 bases of the junction left unmatched. The V gene's germline CDR1 is SGHTS and CDR2 YDEGEE. The CDR3 loop spans 16 amino acids. CDR3 sequence reads: CASSLYQGVSGNTIYF. The CDR3, as DNA: TGTGCCAGCAGCTTGTATCAGGGGGTCTCTGGAAACACCATATATTTT.

The V gene is TRBV19, the J gene TRBJ2-1; a possible D gene is TRBD1 (6 bases). V was pared by 5 bases and J by 7 bases, with 18 bases between. Germline V gene data show CDR1 as LNHDA and CDR2 as SQIVND (reference sequence). CDR3 size: 15 residues. The DNA for the CDR3 is TGTGCCAGTAGTCTAAATCAGGGGTCTGGGAATGAGCAGTTCTTC. Translated, it gives CASSLNQGSGNEQFF.

The J gene is TRBJ2-1, the V gene TRBV9, with TRBD1 matching 10 bases. CDR3 length: 16 amino acids. The V segment lost 4 bases and the J segment 1 base; nucleotides outside the gene matches: 5. Germline V gene data show CDR1 as SGDLS and CDR2 as YYNGEE. The CDR3 loop reads CASSPWTGGSYNEQFF. CDR3 DNA: TGTGCCAGCAGCCCTTGGACAGGGGGGTCCTACAATGAGCAGTTCTTC.

In DNA form, the CDR3 reads TGTGCCAGTACCCCGAATCCCGGGACACACAGCACAGATACGCAGTATTTT. The encoded protein is CASTPNPGTHSTDTQYF. The rearrangement links TRBV19 to TRBJ2-3; D perhaps matches TRBD1 (6 bases). Trimming cost V 7 bases and J 0 bases, with 20 bases left between them. There are 17 residues in the CDR3. The V gene's germline CDR1 is LNHDA and CDR2 SQIVND (reference sequence).

The chain has TRBV15 and TRBJ2-1; D gene unclear. The V gene's germline CDR1 is LNHNV and CDR2 YYDKDF (reference sequence). This CDR3 is 15 amino acids long. V was cut by 0 bases and J by 16 bases, with 22 bases left in between. CDR3 nucleotides: TGTGCCACCAGCAGAGATCCGGGTCGGAACATGGCCCAATTCTTC. This codes for CATSRDPGRNMAQFF.

The chain uses TRBV19 and TRBJ1-2, with 7 positions matching TRBD1. Trimming removed 4 bases from V and 6 bases from J; junction bases left unmatched: 8. CDR3 size: 14 residues. Germline V gene sequence: CDR1 LNHDA, CDR2 SQIVND (reference sequence). CDR3 protein: CASSTSGQAHGYTF. CDR3 in DNA: TGTGCCAGTAGTACCTCAGGACAGGCCCATGGCTACACCTTC.